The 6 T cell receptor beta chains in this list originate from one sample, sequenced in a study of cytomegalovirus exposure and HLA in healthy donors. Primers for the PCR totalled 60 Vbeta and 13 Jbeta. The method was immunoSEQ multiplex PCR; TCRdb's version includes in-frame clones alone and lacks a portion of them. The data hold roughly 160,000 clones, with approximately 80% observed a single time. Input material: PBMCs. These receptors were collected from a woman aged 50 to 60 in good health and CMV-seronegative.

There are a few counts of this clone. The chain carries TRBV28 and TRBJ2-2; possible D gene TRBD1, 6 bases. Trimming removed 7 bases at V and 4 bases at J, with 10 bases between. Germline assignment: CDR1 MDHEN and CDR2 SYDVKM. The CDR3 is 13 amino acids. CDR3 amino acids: CASMLGGTGELFF. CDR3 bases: TGTGCCAGCATGTTAGGGGGCACCGGGGAGCTGTTTTTT.

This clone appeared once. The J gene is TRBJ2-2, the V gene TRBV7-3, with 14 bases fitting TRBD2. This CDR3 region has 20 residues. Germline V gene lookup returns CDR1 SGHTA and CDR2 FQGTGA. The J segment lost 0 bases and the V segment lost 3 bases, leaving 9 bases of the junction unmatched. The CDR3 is CASSFGGLAGAFPNTGELFF. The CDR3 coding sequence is TGTGCCAGCAGCTTCGGGGGACTAGCGGGGGCCTTCCCGAACACCGGGGAGCTGTTTTTT. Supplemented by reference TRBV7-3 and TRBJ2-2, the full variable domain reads GAGVSQTPSNKVTEKGKYVELRCDPISGHTALYWYRQSLGQGPEFLIYFQGTGAADDSGLPNDRFFAVRPEGSVSTLKIQRTERGDSAVYLCASSFGGLAGAFPNTGELFFGEGSRLTVL.

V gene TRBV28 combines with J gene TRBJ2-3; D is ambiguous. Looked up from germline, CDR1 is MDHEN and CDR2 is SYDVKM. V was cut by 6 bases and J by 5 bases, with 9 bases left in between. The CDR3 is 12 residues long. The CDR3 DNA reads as TGTGCCAGCAGAAACAGTGTAGATACGCAGTATTTT. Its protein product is CASRNSVDTQYF.

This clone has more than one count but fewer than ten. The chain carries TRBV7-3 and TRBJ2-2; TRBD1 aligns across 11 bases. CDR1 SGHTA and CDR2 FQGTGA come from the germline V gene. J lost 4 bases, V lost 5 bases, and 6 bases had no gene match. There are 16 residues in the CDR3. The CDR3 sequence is CASSRGGTGGTGELFF. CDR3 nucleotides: TGTGCCAGCAGCCGAGGTGGGACAGGGGGCACCGGGGAGCTGTTTTTT.

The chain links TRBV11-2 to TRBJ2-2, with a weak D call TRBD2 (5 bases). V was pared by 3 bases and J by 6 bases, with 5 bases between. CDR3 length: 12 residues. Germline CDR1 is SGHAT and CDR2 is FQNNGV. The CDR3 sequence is CASSFGAGELFF. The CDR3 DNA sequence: TGTGCCAGCAGCTTCGGGGCCGGGGAGCTGTTTTTT.

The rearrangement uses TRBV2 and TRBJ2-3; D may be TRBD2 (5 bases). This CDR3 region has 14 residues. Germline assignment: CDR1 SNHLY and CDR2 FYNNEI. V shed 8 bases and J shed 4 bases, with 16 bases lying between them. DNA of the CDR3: TGTGCCAGCGGATGGAGCGGAGGCCCAGATACGCAGTATTTT. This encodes CASGWSGGPDTQYF.